Each of the 7 T cell receptor beta chains below was sequenced from the same sample in a study of shared clonotypes between healthy human individuals. Produced via immunoSEQ multiplex PCR; TCRdb's table is partial and in-frame only. The sample consists of fewer than 500,000 clones, about 79% of them appearing once. Material: PBMCs. The receptors derive from a woman between 40 and 55 years old in good health. Some clones in this sample may be carry-over from other donors' samples.

The chain is built from TRBV30 and TRBJ2-1, with 15 bases that match TRBD2. With 2 bases clipped from V and 9 bases from J, the junction kept 5 bases outside the gene matches. The CDR3 is made up of 15 amino acids. The germline V gene has CDR1 GTSNPN and CDR2 SVGIG (reference sequence). The CDR3 region has the DNA TGTGCCTGGAGTCCGGGACTAGCGGGAGGCGCTGAGCAGTTCTTC. It codes for CAWSPGLAGGAEQFF.

This clone has more than one count but fewer than ten. J is TRBJ2-7 and V is TRBV2, with 7 positions matching TRBD2. CDR1 is SNHLY, CDR2 FYNNEI, per germline. The CDR3 sequence is 14 residues long. The ends lost 4 bases at V and 5 bases at J; junction bases unmatched: 8. CDR3 sequence (DNA): TGTGCCAGCAGTGGTGGGCGGGAGTCGGACGAGCAGTACTTC. It yields the protein CASSGGRESDEQYF.

J is TRBJ2-3 and V is TRBV11-2; D call uncertain. Germline V gives CDR1 SGHAT, CDR2 FQNNGV. The CDR3 extends over 15 amino acids. V was shortened by 3 bases and J by 0 bases, with 10 bases between the two germline ends. CDR3 residues: CASSFTRSSTDTQYF. The CDR3 DNA reads as TGTGCCAGCAGCTTTACCAGGTCTAGCACAGATACGCAGTATTTT.

The V call is TRBV28, the J call TRBJ2-6; possibly TRBD1 or TRBD2 for D (6 bases each). Between the trimmed V and J ends, which lost 6 bases and 4 bases, there was a span of 16 bases. The CDR3 sequence is 16 residues long. CDR1 is MDHEN, CDR2 SYDVKM, per germline. CDR3 region: CASRPSGAPGANVLTF. The CDR3 coding sequence is TGTGCCAGCAGGCCCTCGGGGGCGCCAGGGGCCAACGTCCTGACTTTC.

The chain uses TRBV7-6 and TRBJ2-7; perhaps TRBD2 as D (6 bases). V dropped 2 bases and J dropped 5 bases, with 10 bases sitting between them. This CDR3 is 13 amino acids long. Germline lookup yields CDR1 SGHVS and CDR2 FNYEAQ. CDR3 in DNA: TGTGCCAGCAGCTTATCGGGACTCAACGAGCAGTACTTC. The encoded protein is CASSLSGLNEQYF.

This chain joins TRBV18 and TRBJ2-1; 8 nucleotides agree with TRBD2. V was clipped by 0 bases and J by 4 bases; unmatched bases: 5. The CDR3 has 16 amino acids. CDR1 and CDR2 (germline): KGHSH, LQKENI. The DNA of the CDR3 is TGTGCCAGCTCACCACCTAGCGGGGCCCCTTACAATGAGCAGTTCTTC. Protein product: CASSPPSGAPYNEQFF.

This clone appeared many times. The genes are TRBV7-3 and TRBJ2-1; D possibly uses TRBD1 or TRBD2 (5 bases each). V was cut by 4 bases and J by 7 bases, with 17 bases left in between. Germline values: CDR1 SGHTA, CDR2 FQGTGA. The CDR3 is 15 residues long. The CDR3: CASSSGLIGTNEQFF. In DNA, the CDR3 is TGTGCCAGCAGCTCGGGGCTAATAGGTACAAATGAGCAGTTCTTC.